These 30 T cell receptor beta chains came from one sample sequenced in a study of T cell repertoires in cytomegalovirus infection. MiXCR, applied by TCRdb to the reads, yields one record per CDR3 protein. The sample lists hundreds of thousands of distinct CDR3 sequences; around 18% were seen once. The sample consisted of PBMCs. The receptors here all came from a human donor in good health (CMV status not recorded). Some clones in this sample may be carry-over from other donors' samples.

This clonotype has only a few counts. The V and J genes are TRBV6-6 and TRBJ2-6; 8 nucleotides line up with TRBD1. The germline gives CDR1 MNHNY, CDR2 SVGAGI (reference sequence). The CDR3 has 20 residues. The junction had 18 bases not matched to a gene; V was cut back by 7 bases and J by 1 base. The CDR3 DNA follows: TGTGCCAGCACCTCCGAGGAGGCGGACAGGGTCTTTTCTGGGGCCAACGTCCTGACTTTC. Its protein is CASTSEEADRVFSGANVLTF.

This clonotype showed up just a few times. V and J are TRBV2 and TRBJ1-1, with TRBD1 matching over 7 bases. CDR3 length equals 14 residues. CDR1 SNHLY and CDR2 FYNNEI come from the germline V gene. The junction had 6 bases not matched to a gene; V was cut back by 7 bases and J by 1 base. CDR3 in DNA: TGTGCCAGCAACCTAGACAGGGCGAACACTGAAGCTTTCTTT. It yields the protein CASNLDRANTEAFF.

CDR3 amino acids: CAISEFQNPAEAFF. Written as DNA, the CDR3 is TGTGCCATCAGTGAGTTTCAAAATCCGGCTGAAGCTTTCTTT. The genes are TRBV10-3 and TRBJ1-1; D uncertain. The germline V gene has CDR1 ENHRY and CDR2 SYGVKD. V was trimmed by 1 base and J by 6 bases, leaving 12 bases between them. The CDR3 has 14 residues.

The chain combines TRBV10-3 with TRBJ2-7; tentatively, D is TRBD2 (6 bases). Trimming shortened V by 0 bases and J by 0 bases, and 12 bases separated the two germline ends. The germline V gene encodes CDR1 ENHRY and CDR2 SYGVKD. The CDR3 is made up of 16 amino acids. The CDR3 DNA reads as TGTGCCATCAGTGAGTCAGTACTAGCCGGCTCCTACGAGCAGTACTTC. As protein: CAISESVLAGSYEQYF.

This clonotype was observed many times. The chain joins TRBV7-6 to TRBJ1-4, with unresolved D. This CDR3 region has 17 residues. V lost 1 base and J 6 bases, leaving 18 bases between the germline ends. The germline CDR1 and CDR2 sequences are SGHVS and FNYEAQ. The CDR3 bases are TGTGCCAGCAGCTTAGATTGTAGGCCCCGGCGAGATGAAAAACTGTTTTTT. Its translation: CASSLDCRPRRDEKLFF.

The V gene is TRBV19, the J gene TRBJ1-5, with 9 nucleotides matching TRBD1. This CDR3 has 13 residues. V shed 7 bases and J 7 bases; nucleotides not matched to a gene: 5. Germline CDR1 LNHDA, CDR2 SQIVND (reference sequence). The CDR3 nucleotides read TGTGCCAGTAAGGGACAGGGTGGACAGCCCCAGCATTTT. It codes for CASKGQGGQPQHF. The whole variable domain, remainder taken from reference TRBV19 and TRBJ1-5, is DGGITQSPKYLFRKEGQNVTLSCEQNLNHDAMYWYRQDPGQGLRLIYYSQIVNDFQKGDIAEGYSVSREKKESFPLTVTSAQKNPTAFYLCASKGQGGQPQHFGDGTRLSIL.

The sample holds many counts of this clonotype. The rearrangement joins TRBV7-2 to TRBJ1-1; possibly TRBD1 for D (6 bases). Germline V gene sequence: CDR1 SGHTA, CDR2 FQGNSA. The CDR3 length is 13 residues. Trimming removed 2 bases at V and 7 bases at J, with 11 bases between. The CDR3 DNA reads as TGTGCCAGCAGCTTATATGGGGGGCTTGAAGCTTTCTTT. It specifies CASSLYGGLEAFF.

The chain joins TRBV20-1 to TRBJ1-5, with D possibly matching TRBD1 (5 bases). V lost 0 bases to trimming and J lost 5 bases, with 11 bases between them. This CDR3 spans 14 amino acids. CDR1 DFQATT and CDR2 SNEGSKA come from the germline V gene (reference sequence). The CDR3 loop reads CSAREGGADQPQHF. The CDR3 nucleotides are TGCAGTGCTAGAGAGGGAGGGGCGGATCAGCCCCAGCATTTT.

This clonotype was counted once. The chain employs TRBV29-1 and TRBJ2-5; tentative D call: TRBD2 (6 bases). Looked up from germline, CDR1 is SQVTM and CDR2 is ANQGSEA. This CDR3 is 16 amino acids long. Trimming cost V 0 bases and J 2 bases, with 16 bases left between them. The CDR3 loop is CSVEEGGIGSQETQYF. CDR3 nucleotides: TGCAGCGTTGAAGAGGGGGGAATAGGTTCACAAGAGACCCAGTACTTC.

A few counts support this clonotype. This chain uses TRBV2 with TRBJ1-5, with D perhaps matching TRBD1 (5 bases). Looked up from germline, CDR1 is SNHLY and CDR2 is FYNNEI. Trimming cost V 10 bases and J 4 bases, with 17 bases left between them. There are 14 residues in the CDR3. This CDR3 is CATTRDRRNQPQHF. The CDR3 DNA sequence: TGTGCCACTACACGGGACCGGCGAAATCAGCCCCAGCATTTT. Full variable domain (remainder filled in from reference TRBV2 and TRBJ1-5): EPEVTQTPSHQVTQMGQEVILRCVPISNHLYFYWYRQILGQKVEFLVSFYNNEISEKSEIFDDQFSVERPDGSNFTLKIRSTKLEDSAMYFCATTRDRRNQPQHFGDGTRLSIL.

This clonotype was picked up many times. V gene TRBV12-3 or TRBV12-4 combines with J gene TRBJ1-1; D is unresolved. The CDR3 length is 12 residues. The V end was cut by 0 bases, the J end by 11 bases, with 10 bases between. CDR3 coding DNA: TGTGCCAGCAGTTTAGCGCGTTGGGAGGCTTTCTTT. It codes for CASSLARWEAFF.

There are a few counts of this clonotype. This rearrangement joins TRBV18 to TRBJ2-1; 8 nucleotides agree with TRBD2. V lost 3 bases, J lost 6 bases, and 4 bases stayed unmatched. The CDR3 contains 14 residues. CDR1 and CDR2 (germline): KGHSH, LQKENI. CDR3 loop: CASSPTAGANEQFF. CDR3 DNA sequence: TGTGCCAGCTCACCTACAGCGGGGGCCAATGAGCAGTTCTTC.

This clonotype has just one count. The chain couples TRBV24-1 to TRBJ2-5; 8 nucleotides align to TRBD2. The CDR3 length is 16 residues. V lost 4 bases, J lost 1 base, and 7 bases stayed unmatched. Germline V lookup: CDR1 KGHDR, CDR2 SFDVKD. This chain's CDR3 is CATSESDGTSQETQYF. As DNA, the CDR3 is TGTGCCACCAGTGAATCCGATGGGACTAGCCAAGAGACCCAGTACTTC.

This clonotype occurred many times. The CDR3 is CASRLIRGHYEQYF. Written as DNA, the CDR3 is TGTGCCAGCAGGCTGATCAGGGGACACTACGAGCAGTACTTC. The chain couples TRBV6-1 to TRBJ2-7; D possibly corresponds to TRBD1 (6 bases). Trimming took 6 bases from V and 3 from J, leaving 15 bases between them. The CDR3 length is 14 residues. Germline V gene data show CDR1 as MNHNS and CDR2 as SASEGT.

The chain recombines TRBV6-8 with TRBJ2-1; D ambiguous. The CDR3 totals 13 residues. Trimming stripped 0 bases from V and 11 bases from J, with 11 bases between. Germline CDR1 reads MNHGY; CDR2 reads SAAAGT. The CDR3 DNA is TGTGCCAGCAGTTACTCGTATCAGAACCAGCAGTTCTTC. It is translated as CASSYSYQNQQFF.

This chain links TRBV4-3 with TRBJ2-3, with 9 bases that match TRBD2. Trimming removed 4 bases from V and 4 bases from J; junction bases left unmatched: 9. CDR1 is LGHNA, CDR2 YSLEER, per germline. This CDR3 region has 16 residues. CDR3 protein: CASSRNSGSGADTQYF. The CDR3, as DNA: TGCGCCAGCAGCCGAAATAGCGGGAGCGGCGCAGATACGCAGTATTTT.

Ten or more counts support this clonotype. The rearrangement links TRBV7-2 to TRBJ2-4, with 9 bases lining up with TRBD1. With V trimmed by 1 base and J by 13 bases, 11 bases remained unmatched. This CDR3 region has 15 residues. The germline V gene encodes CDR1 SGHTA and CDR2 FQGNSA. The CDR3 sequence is CASSLERTGDLIQYF. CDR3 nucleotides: TGTGCCAGCAGCTTAGAGCGGACAGGGGATTTAATACAGTACTTC.

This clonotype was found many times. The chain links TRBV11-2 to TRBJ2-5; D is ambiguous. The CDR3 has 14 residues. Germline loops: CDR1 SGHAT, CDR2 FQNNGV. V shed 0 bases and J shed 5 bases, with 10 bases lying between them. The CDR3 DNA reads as TGTGCCAGCAGCTTAGATGTATGGTCGGAGACCCAGTACTTC. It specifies CASSLDVWSETQYF.

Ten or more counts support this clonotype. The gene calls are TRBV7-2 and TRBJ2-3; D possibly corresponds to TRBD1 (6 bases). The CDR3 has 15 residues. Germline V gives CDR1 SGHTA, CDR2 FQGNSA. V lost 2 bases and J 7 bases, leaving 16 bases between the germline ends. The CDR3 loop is CASSLRTSQGNTQYF. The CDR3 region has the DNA TGTGCCAGCAGCTTACGGACATCCCAGGGGAATACGCAGTATTTT.

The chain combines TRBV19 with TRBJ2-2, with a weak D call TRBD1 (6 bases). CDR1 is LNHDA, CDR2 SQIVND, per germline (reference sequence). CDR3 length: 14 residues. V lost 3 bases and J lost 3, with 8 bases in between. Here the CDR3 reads CASSITGYTGELFF. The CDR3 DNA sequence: TGTGCCAGTAGTATTACAGGGTACACCGGGGAGCTGTTTTTT.

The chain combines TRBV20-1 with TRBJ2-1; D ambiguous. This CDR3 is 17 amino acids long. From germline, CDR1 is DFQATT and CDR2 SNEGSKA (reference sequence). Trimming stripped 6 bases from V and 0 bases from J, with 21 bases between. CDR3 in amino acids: CSAHPTTGRSSYNEQFF. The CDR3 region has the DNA TGCAGTGCACACCCTACGACTGGGCGAAGCTCCTACAATGAGCAGTTCTTC.

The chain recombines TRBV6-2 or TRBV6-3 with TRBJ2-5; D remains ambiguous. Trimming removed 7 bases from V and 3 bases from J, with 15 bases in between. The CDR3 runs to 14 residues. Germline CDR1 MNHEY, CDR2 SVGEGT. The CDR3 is CASTPLGPEETQYF. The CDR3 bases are TGTGCCAGCACCCCCCTTGGGCCCGAAGAGACCCAGTACTTC.

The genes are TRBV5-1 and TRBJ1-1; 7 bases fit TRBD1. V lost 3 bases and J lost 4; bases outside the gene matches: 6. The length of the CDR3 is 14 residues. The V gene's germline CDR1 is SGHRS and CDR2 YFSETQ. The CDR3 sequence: CASSSQGGGTEAFF. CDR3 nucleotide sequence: TGCGCCAGCAGCTCCCAAGGGGGCGGCACTGAAGCTTTCTTT. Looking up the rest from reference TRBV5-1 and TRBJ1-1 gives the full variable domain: KAGVTQTPRYLIKTRGQQVTLSCSPISGHRSVSWYQQTPGQGLQFLFEYFSETQRNKGNFPGRFSGRQFSNSRSEMNVSTLELGDSALYLCASSSQGGGTEAFFGQGTRLTVV.

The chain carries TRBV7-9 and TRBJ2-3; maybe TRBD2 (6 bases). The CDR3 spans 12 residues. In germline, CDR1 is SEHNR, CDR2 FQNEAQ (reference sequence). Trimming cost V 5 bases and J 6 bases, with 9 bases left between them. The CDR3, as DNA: TGTGCCAGCAGCCGTGGGGGGGATACGCAGTATTTT. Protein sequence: CASSRGGDTQYF. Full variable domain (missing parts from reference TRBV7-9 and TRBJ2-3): DTGVSQNPRHKITKRGQNVTFRCDPISEHNRLYWYRQTLGQGPEFLTYFQNEAQLEKSRLLSDRFSAERPKGSFSTLEIQRTEQGDSAMYLCASSRGGDTQYFGPGTRLTVL.

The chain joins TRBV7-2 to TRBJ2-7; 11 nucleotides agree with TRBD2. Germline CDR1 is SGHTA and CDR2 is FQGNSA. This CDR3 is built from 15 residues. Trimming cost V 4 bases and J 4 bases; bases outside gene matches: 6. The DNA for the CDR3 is TGTGCCAGCAGCTCTAGCGGGGGGCTAACTTACGAGCAGTACTTC. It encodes CASSSSGGLTYEQYF.

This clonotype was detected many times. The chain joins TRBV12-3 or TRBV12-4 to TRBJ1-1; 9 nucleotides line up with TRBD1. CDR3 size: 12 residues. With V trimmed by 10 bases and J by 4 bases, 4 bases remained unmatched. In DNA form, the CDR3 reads TGTGCCACGCGGACAGGGGCCACTGAAGCTTTCTTT. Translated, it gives CATRTGATEAFF.

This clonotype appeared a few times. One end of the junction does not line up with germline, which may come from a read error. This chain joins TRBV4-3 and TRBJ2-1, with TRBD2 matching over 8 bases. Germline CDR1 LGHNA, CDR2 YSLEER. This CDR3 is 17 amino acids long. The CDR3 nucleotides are TGCGCCAGCAGCTTTCACCGGGTAGCGGGAAACTACGATGAGCAGTTCTTC. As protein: CASSFHRVAGNYDEQFF.

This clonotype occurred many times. In nucleotides, the CDR3 is TGTGCCACCGATCAGGGGACAGATGGCTACACCTTC. Translating it yields CATDQGTDGYTF. The genes are TRBV10-3 and TRBJ1-2; TRBD1 agrees at 7 bases. CDR1 is ENHRY and CDR2 is SYGVKD in the germline V gene. With 10 bases clipped from V and 6 bases from J, the junction kept 8 bases outside the gene matches. The CDR3 runs 12 residues.

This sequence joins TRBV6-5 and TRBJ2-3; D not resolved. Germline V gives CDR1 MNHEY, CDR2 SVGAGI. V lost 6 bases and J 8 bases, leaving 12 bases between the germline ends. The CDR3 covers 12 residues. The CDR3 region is CASSPQLGTQYF. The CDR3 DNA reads TGTGCCAGCAGCCCCCAATTGGGTACGCAGTATTTT.

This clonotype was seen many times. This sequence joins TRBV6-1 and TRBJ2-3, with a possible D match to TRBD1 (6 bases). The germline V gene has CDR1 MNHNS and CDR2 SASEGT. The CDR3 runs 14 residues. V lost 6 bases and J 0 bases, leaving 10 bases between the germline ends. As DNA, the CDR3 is TGTGCCAGCAGGACAGGTCCTAGCACAGATACGCAGTATTTT. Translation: CASRTGPSTDTQYF.